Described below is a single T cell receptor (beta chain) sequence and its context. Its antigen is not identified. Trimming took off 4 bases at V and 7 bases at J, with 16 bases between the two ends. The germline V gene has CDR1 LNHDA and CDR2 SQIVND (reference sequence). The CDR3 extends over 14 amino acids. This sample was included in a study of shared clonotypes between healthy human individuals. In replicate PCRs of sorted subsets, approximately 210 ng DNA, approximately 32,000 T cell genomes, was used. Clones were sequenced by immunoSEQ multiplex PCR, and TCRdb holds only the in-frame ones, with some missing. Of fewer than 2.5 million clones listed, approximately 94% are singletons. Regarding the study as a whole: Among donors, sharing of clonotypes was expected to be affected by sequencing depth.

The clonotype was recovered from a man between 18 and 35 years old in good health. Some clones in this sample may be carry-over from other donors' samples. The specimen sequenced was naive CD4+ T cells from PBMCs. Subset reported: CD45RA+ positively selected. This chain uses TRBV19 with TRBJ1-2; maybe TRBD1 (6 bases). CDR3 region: CASSTGRGVGGYTF. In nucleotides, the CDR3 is TGTGCCAGTAGTACCGGCAGGGGCGTAGGTGGCTACACCTTC.